The present T cell receptor (beta chain) was sequenced within a study of T cell responses to AZD1222 COVID-19 vaccine. Measured with immunoSEQ multiplex PCR; TCRdb has only the in-frame clones, and not every one. The table shows 120,000 or so clones, with roughly 92% occurring only once. The germline V and J ends were trimmed by 6 bases and 6 bases, with 15 bases remaining between them. Germline values: CDR1 SGHNT, CDR2 YENEEA. The CDR3 is 15 residues long. For this clone: Its antigen remains unknown.

Study observations and caveats: Mapped onto spike, vaccine-associated CD4 TCRs spanned it and were dominant at 160-218 and 743-854. Females made up more of the donors, who were largely white British, and clonal diversity may have come out too low. Only a handful of AZD1222 recipients tested seropositive at baseline.

This sample comprised peripheral blood, obtained 28 days after the second AZD1222 dose. This sequence originates from an adult who received the AZD1222 COVID-19 vaccine. The gene calls are TRBV11-3 and TRBJ1-6; D unclear. The CDR3 nucleotides read TGTGCCAGCAGTTACGGCCTGTTTAGTAATTCACCCCTCCACTTT. Protein: CASSYGLFSNSPLHF.